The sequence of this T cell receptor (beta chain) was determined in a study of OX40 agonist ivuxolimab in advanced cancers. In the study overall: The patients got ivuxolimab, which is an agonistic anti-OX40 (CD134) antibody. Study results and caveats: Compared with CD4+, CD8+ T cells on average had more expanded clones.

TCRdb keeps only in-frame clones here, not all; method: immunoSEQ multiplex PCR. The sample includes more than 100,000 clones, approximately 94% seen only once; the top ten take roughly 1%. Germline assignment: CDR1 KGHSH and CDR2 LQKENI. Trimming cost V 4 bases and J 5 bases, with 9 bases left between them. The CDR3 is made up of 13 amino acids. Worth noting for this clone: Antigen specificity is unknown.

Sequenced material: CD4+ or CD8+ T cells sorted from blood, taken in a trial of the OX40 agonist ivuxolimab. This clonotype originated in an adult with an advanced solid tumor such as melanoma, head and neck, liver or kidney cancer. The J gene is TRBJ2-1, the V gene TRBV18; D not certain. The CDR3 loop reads CASSLRQNNEQFF. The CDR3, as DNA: TGTGCCAGCTCACTCCGGCAGAACAATGAGCAGTTCTTC.